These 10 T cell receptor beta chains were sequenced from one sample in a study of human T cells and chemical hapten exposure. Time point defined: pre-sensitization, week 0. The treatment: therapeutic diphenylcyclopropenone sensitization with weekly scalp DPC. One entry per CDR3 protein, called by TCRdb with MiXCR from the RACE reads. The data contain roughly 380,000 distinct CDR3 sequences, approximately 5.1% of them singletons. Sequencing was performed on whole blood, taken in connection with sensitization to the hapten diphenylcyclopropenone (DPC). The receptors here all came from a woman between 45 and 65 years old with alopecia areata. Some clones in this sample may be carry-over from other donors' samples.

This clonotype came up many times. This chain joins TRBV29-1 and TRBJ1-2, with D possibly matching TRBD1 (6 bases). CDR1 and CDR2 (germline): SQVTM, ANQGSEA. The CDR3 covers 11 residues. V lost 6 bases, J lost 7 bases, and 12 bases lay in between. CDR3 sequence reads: CSVLQGGGYTF. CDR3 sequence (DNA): TGCAGCGTGCTACAGGGAGGTGGCTACACCTTC.

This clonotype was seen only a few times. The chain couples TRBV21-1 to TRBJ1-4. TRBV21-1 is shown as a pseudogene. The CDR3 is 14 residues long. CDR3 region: CASTIWDYREKLFF. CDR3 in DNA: TGTGCCAGCACCATTTGGGATTATAGGGAAAAACTGTTTTTT.

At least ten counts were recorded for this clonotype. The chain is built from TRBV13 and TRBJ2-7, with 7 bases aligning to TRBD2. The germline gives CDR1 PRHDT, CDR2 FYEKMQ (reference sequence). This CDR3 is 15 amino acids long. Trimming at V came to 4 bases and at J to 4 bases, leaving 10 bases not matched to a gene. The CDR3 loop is CASSSRTSGVYEQYF. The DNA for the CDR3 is TGTGCCAGCAGCTCCCGAACCAGCGGGGTGTACGAGCAGTACTTC.

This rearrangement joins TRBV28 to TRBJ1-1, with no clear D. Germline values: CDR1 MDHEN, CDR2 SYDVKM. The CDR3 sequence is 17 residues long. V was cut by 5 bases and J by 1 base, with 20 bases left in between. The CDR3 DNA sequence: TGTGCCAGCAGTCCTTACCTCGACCGTCTAAGGAACACTGAAGCTTTCTTT. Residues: CASSPYLDRLRNTEAFF.

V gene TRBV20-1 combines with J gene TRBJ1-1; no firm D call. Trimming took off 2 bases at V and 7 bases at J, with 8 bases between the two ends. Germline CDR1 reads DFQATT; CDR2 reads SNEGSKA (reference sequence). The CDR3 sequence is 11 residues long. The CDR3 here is CSARIVGEAFF. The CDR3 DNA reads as TGCAGTGCTAGAATTGTGGGTGAAGCTTTCTTT.

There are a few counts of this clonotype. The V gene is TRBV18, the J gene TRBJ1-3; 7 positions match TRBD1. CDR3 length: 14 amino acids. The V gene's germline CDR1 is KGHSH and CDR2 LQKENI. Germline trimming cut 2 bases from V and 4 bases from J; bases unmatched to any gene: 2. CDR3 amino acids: CASSPDRDGNTIYF. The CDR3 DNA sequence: TGTGCCAGCTCACCAGACAGGGACGGAAACACCATATATTTT.

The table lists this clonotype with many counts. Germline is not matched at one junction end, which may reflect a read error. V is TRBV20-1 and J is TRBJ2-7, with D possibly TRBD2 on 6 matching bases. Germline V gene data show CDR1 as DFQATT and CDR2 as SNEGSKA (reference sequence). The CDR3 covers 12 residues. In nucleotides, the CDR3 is TGCAGGGCTAGGGACTCGATCTACGAGCAGTACTTC. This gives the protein CRARDSIYEQYF.

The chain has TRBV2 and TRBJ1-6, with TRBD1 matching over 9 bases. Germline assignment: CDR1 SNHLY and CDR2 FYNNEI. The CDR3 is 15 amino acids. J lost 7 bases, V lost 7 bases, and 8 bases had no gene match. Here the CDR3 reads CASTLDRGGNSPLHF. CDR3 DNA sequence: TGTGCCAGCACCCTGGACAGGGGAGGGAATTCACCCCTCCACTTT.

The CDR3: CASSRWTRPQHF. Written as DNA, the CDR3 is TGTGCCAGCAGCCGTTGGACTAGGCCCCAGCATTTT. The chain links TRBV6-2 or TRBV6-3 to TRBJ1-5; D call uncertain. This CDR3 is 12 amino acids long. V was shortened by 6 bases and J by 9 bases, with 12 bases between the two germline ends. Germline CDR1 reads MNHEY; CDR2 reads SVGEGT.

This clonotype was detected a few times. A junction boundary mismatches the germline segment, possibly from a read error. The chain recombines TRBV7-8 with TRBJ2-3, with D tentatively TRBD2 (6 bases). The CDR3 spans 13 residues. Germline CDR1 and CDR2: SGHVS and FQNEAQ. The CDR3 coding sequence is TGTGCCGGGGCGGGGCCCGACACAGATTCGCAGTATTTT. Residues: CAGAGPDTDSQYF.